The rows below give T cell receptor beta chains drawn from one sample of a study of cytomegalovirus exposure and HLA in healthy donors. Repertoires were generated with immunoSEQ multiplex PCR, while TCRdb's copy carries only in-frame clones and drops some. The sample shows some 120,000 clones, around nine tenths of them seen only once. Sequenced: PBMCs. Receptors originate from a man aged 25 to 45 in good health and CMV-seronegative. The conserved cysteine and the conserved F or W are not part of the CDR3 here. Fields, in order: V gene, J gene, CDR3 protein.

>TRBV2|TRBJ2-6
ASSSPLAGANVLT
>TRBV15|TRBJ2-1
ATSSQQLFSYNEQF
>TRBV6-4|TRBJ2-7
ASIPDRGGTSGGPYEQY
>TRBV9|TRBJ1-3
ASSPQVGFTGNTIY
>TRBV9|TRBJ2-7
ASSAGTRSHEQY
>TRBV6-5|TRBJ2-5
ASSFTSGSEETQY
>TRBV7-3|TRBJ2-5
ASRLAGEETQY
>TRBV27|TRBJ2-5
ASRPEETQY
>TRBV5-5|TRBJ1-2
ASSPTGFGGYT
>TRBV13|TRBJ2-1
ASSGLTYNEQF
>TRBV15|TRBJ1-1
ATSRDPLSQVNTEAF
>TRBV5-1|TRBJ2-2
ASSMTSGNTGELF
>TRBV7-7|TRBJ2-2
ASSPRSLTGELF
>TRBV13|TRBJ2-4
ASSKQDRALSSKNIQY
>TRBV5-4|TRBJ1-6
ASSLGSGQGTRSLH
>TRBV6-5|TRBJ2-1
ASSYVAGASEQF
>TRBV11-2|TRBJ1-2
ASRRAGYT
>TRBV10-2|TRBJ2-7
ASSEAGLAEQY
>TRBV29-1|TRBJ2-7
SVEKGVGYEQY
>TRBV27|TRBJ2-1
ASSLLSGQGGGEQF
>TRBV5-1|TRBJ2-4
ASSFAGGYIQY
>TRBV7-3|TRBJ2-2
ASSSSGQYTGELF
>TRBV5-6|TRBJ2-1
ASSLRRTSGNNEQF
>TRBV4-1|TRBJ2-5
ASSRGIVTGGETQY
>TRBV5-6|TRBJ2-2
ASSLVLVSGDTGELF
>TRBV29-1|TRBJ1-3
SVQTGLGNTIY
>TRBV27|TRBJ1-4
ASSFGGTNEKLF
>TRBV4-3|TRBJ2-1
ASSQAPSSYNEQF
>TRBV19|TRBJ1-2
ASRTTGNYGYT